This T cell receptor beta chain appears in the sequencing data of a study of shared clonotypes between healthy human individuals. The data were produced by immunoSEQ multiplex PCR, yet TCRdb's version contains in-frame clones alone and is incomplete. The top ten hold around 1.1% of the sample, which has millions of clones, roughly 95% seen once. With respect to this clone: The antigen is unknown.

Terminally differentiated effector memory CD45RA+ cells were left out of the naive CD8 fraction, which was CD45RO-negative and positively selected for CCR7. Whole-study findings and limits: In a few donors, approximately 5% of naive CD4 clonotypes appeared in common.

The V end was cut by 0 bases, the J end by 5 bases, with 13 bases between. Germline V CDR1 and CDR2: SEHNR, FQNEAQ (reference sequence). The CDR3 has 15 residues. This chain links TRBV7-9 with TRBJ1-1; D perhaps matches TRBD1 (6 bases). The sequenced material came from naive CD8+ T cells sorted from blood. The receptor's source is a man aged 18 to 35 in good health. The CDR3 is CASSLAPGTSTEAFF. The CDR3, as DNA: TGTGCCAGCAGCTTAGCTCCAGGGACAAGTACTGAAGCTTTCTTT.